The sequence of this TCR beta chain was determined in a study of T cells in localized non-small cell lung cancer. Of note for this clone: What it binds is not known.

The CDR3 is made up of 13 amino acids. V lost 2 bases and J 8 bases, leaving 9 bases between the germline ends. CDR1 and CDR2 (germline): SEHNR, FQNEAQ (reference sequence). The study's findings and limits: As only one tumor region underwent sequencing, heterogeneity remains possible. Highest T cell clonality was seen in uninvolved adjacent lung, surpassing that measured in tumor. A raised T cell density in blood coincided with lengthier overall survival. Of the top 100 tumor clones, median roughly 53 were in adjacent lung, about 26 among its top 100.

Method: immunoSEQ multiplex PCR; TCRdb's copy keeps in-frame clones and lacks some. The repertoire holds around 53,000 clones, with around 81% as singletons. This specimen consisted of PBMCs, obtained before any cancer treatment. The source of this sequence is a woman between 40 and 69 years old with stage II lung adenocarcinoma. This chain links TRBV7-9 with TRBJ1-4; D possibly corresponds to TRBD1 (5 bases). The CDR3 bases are TGTGCCAGCAGCTTAAATCGGGGGGAAAAACTGTTTTTT. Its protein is CASSLNRGEKLFF.